What follows is one T cell receptor (beta chain) and its context. Drawn from each donor were around 10 milliliters of peripheral blood. The V and J ends lost 5 bases and 1 base respectively, with 12 bases between them. Per the germline V gene, CDR1 is GTSNPN and CDR2 is SVGIG (reference sequence). The CDR3 covers 14 residues. This entry is derived from a study of blood T cells in healthy people across ages. Study-wide context: The template switching approach captured approximately one barcoded beta molecule for every two T cells.

The authors ran a second PCR of 7 to 11 cycles using a sample-barcoded 5' primer and a J-beta primer mix. A template-switch adaptor containing 12 random nucleotides labeled each cDNA molecule. No fewer than 3 million CDR3-containing paired-end reads came from each sample. TCRdb re-analysed the 5' RACE reads in MiXCR, keeping a single row per CDR3 protein. Of hundreds of thousands of distinct CDR3 sequences listed, about 21% were seen once; the top ten hold 3.6%. The sample comprised blood. This TCR was sampled from a man aged 65 to 85 in good health. V usage is TRBV30 and J usage is TRBJ1-3, with a possible D match to TRBD1 (6 bases). The chain's CDR3 is CAWGIGQSGNTIYF. The DNA of the CDR3 is TGTGCCTGGGGCATCGGACAGTCTGGAAACACCATATATTTT.